This TCR beta chain was captured by sequencing in a study of post-analysis software for immune sequencing data. Background on the study: The courses of disease that were included comprised relapsing-remitting, secondary progressive and progressive-relapsing multiple sclerosis.

Details on this clonotype: Its antigen remains unknown.

This CDR3 is built from 13 residues. Trimming stripped 5 bases from V and 4 bases from J, with 10 bases between. Germline-derived CDR1 and CDR2 are SEHNR and FQNEAQ (reference sequence). The library was made from cDNA and included unique molecular identifiers. Once roughly 1 to 10 million T cells were used, roughly 490,000 cDNA molecules resulted. TCRdb fed the PCR reads into MiXCR, producing one record per CDR3 protein. This sample has hundreds of thousands of distinct CDR3 sequences, with approximately 60% found just once. General study points: About five TRBV segments were more frequent in patients than controls; TRBV5-6, TRBV5-1 and TRBV20-1 belonged to this group.

The receptor was isolated from a girl aged 2-9 years with multiple sclerosis. The chain is built from TRBV7-9 and TRBJ2-3; D gene uncertain. Sequences were obtained from blood. The CDR3 DNA reads as TGTGCCAGCAGCGGGGTCCGCGCAGATACGCAGTATTTT. This encodes CASSGVRADTQYF. The entire variable domain, with the rest obtained from reference TRBV7-9 and TRBJ2-3, is as follows: DTGVSQNPRHKITKRGQNVTFRCDPISEHNRLYWYRQTLGQGPEFLTYFQNEAQLEKSRLLSDRFSAERPKGSFSTLEIQRTEQGDSAMYLCASSGVRADTQYFGPGTRLTVL.